This T cell receptor beta chain was identified in a study of response to subunit inactivated influenza vaccine. Study conclusions and caveats: Every seasonal influenza vaccination brings in few new T cells, the authors suggested.

CDR3 length equals 14 residues. V dropped 7 bases and J dropped 4; count of bases not matched to a gene: 9. Germline lookup yields CDR1 SQVTM and CDR2 ANQGSEA. Each CDR3 protein is one row after TCRdb ran MiXCR on the RT-PCR reads. The table shows fewer than 800,000 distinct CDR3 sequences, with 15% to 18% occurring only once. This clonotype has ten or more counts. Its antigen remains unidentified. This rearrangement joins TRBV29-1 to TRBJ2-3; 9 bases align to TRBD1. This specimen was PBMCs from blood, taken 11 to 12 days after vaccination. The receptor comes from a man aged 45 to 65 who received an inactivated influenza vaccine. CDR3 sequence: CSATGTGIADTQYF. The CDR3 nucleotides are TGCAGCGCCACCGGGACAGGGATAGCAGATACGCAGTATTTT.